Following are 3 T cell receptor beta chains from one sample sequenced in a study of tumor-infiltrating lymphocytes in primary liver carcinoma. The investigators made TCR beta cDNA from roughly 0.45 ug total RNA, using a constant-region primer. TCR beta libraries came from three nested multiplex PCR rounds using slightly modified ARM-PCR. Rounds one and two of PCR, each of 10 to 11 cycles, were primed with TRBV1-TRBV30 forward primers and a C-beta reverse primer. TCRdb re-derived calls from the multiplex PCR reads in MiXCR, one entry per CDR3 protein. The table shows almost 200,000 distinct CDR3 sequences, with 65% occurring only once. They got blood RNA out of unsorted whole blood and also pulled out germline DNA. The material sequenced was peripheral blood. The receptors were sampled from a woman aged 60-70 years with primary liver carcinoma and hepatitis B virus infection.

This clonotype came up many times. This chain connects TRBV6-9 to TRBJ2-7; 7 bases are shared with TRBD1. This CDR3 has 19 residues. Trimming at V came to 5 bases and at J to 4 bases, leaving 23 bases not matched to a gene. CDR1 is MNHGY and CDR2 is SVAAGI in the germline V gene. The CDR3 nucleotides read TGTGCCAGCAGTGATTATGGGGGACGTGAACGGGCAGGGGGTTACGAGCAGTACTTC. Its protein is CASSDYGGRERAGGYEQYF.

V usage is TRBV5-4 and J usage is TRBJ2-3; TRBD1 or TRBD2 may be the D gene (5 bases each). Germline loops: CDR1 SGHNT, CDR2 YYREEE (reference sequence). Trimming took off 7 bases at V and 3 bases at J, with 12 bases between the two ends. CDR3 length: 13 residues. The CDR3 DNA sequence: TGTGCCAGCGGGCCATGGGGGACAGATACGCAGTATTTT. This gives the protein CASGPWGTDTQYF. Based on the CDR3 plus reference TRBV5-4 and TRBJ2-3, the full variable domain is ETGVTQSPTHLIKTRGQQVTLRCSSQSGHNTVSWYQQALGQGPQFIFQYYREEENGRGNFPPRFSGLQFPNYSSELNVNALELDDSALYLCASGPWGTDTQYFGPGTRLTVL.

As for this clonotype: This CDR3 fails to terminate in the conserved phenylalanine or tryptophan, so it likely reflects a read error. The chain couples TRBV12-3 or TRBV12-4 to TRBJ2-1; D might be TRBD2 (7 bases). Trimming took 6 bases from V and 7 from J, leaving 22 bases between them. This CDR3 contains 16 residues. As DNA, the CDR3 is TGTGCCAGCAGGCCCTCACTGGGGGGGCGGGGGAATGAGCAGTTCTTA. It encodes CASRPSLGGRGNEQFL.